These T cell receptor beta chains were read from a single sample in a study of T cell responses to AZD1222 COVID-19 vaccine. TCRdb's table, derived via immunoSEQ multiplex PCR, lists solely in-frame clones and lacks some. Among 140,000 to 150,000 clones listed, around nine tenths were seen once. The sequences come from peripheral blood, collected on day 0 of MenACWY control vaccination. The receptors derive from an adult in good health. Both conserved end residues are part of each CDR3. Each record gives: clone size, J gene, D gene, V gene, CDR3 protein, CDR3 DNA. The D gene is left open where the match is weak. Not every row has a clone size; where given, it reads once, few, many or a size class.

abundance: .
j_gene: TRBJ1-2
d_gene: .
v_gene: TRBV4-1
CDR3aa: CASSQDWTAYGYTF
CDR3nt: TGCGCCAGCAGCCAAGATTGGACGGCCTATGGCTACACCTTC

abundance: once
j_gene: TRBJ1-2
d_gene: .
v_gene: TRBV11-2
CDR3aa: CASRFIGVRGSAYGYTF
CDR3nt: TGTGCCAGCCGCTTTATTGGAGTGCGGGGCAGCGCCTATGGCTACACCTTC

abundance: .
j_gene: TRBJ1-1
d_gene: .
v_gene: TRBV2
CDR3aa: CASSQGWDTEAFF
CDR3nt: TGTGCCAGCAGTCAGGGATGGGACACTGAAGCTTTCTTT

abundance: .
j_gene: TRBJ1-4
d_gene: .
v_gene: TRBV28
CDR3aa: CASSRTAEKLFF
CDR3nt: TGTGCCAGCAGCCGGACCGCAGAAAAACTGTTTTTT

abundance: once
j_gene: TRBJ1-5
d_gene: .
v_gene: TRBV18
CDR3aa: CASSLQGASNQPQHF
CDR3nt: TGTGCCAGCTCCCTCCAAGGGGCTAGCAATCAGCCCCAGCATTTT

abundance: .
j_gene: TRBJ2-2
d_gene: .
v_gene: TRBV7-3
CDR3aa: CASSLGRGPGELFF
CDR3nt: TGTGCCAGCAGCTTAGGGCGGGGTCCCGGGGAGCTGTTTTTT

abundance: .
j_gene: TRBJ1-2
d_gene: TRBD1
v_gene: TRBV5-4
CDR3aa: CASSSKDRGFYGYTF
CDR3nt: TGTGCCAGCAGCTCGAAAGACAGGGGATTTTATGGCTACACCTTC

abundance: .
j_gene: TRBJ2-5
d_gene: .
v_gene: TRBV9
CDR3aa: CASSDLGPVETQYF
CDR3nt: TGTGCCAGCAGCGACCTAGGCCCGGTAGAGACCCAGTACTTC

abundance: .
j_gene: TRBJ2-7
d_gene: .
v_gene: TRBV5-1
CDR3aa: CASTPGHSDEQYF
CDR3nt: TGCGCCAGCACCCCCGGGCATAGCGACGAGCAGTACTTC

abundance: .
j_gene: TRBJ1-6
d_gene: .
v_gene: TRBV6-5
CDR3aa: CASRRETIDSPLHF
CDR3nt: TGTGCCAGCAGGAGGGAGACGATAGATTCACCCCTCCACTTT

abundance: .
j_gene: TRBJ1-1
d_gene: TRBD1
v_gene: TRBV28
CDR3aa: CASSSWDRGSTEAFF
CDR3nt: TGTGCCAGCAGCTCGTGGGACAGGGGGTCCACTGAAGCTTTCTTT

abundance: .
j_gene: TRBJ1-2
d_gene: .
v_gene: TRBV5-5
CDR3aa: CASSLLDGNYGYTF
CDR3nt: TGTGCCAGCAGCTTGCTGGACGGTAACTATGGCTACACCTTC

abundance: .
j_gene: TRBJ1-6
d_gene: .
v_gene: TRBV14
CDR3aa: CASSQEGGVSPLHF
CDR3nt: TGTGCCAGCAGCCAAGAAGGCGGGGTGTCACCCCTCCACTTT

abundance: .
j_gene: TRBJ1-2
d_gene: .
v_gene: TRBV30
CDR3aa: CAWSSRDTYGYTF
CDR3nt: TGTGCCTGGAGTTCCCGGGACACCTATGGCTACACCTTC

abundance: .
j_gene: TRBJ2-3
d_gene: TRBD2
v_gene: TRBV10-1
CDR3aa: CASSGGGSPTDTQYF
CDR3nt: TGCGCCAGCAGTGGGGGCGGGAGCCCCACAGATACGCAGTATTTT

abundance: .
j_gene: TRBJ1-6
d_gene: TRBD1
v_gene: TRBV11-3
CDR3aa: CASSRSGQGVESPLHF
CDR3nt: TGTGCCAGCAGTCGTTCAGGACAGGGGGTGGAATCACCCCTCCACTTT

abundance: .
j_gene: TRBJ1-1
d_gene: .
v_gene: TRBV13
CDR3aa: CASSAFTEAFF
CDR3nt: TGTGCCAGCAGCGCGTTCACTGAAGCTTTCTTT

abundance: few
j_gene: TRBJ2-4
d_gene: .
v_gene: TRBV25-1
CDR3aa: CASSQEGEVNIQYF
CDR3nt: TGTGCCAGCAGTCAGGAGGGGGAGGTGAACATTCAGTACTTC

abundance: .
j_gene: TRBJ2-7
d_gene: .
v_gene: TRBV5-1
CDR3aa: CASSLGVTGNSYEQYF
CDR3nt: TGCGCCAGCAGCTTGGGAGTGACAGGTAACTCCTACGAGCAGTACTTC

abundance: many
j_gene: TRBJ1-1
d_gene: .
v_gene: TRBV29-1
CDR3aa: CSVALTGSTEAFF
CDR3nt: TGCAGCGTTGCCCTAACAGGGAGTACTGAAGCTTTCTTT

abundance: .
j_gene: TRBJ1-6
d_gene: .
v_gene: TRBV5-1
CDR3aa: CASRLEGGRAGGLHF
CDR3nt: TGCGCCAGCAGACTTGAGGGGGGCCGCGCCGGAGGCCTCCACTTT

abundance: .
j_gene: TRBJ1-5
d_gene: .
v_gene: TRBV27
CDR3aa: CASSLGINQPQHF
CDR3nt: TGTGCCAGCAGTTTAGGGATAAATCAGCCCCAGCATTTT

abundance: .
j_gene: TRBJ2-7
d_gene: TRBD1
v_gene: TRBV19
CDR3aa: CASARVGDRGREQYF
CDR3nt: TGTGCCAGTGCCCGAGTCGGGGACAGGGGGCGCGAGCAGTACTTC

abundance: .
j_gene: TRBJ1-1
d_gene: .
v_gene: TRBV10-1
CDR3aa: CASSESGRGISEAFF
CDR3nt: TGCGCCAGCAGTGAGTCGGGCAGGGGAATTTCTGAAGCTTTCTTT

abundance: .
j_gene: TRBJ2-7
d_gene: .
v_gene: TRBV7-3
CDR3aa: CASSLRGGGTVTYEQYF
CDR3nt: TGTGCCAGCAGCTTAAGGGGAGGCGGGACAGTTACCTACGAGCAGTACTTC

abundance: .
j_gene: TRBJ2-7
d_gene: .
v_gene: TRBV6-5
CDR3aa: CASPKEGNPYEQYF
CDR3nt: TGTGCCAGCCCTAAGGAGGGTAACCCCTACGAGCAGTACTTC

abundance: .
j_gene: TRBJ2-7
d_gene: .
v_gene: TRBV24-1
CDR3aa: CATSEGQGEAYEQYF
CDR3nt: TGTGCCACCAGTGAGGGGCAGGGTGAGGCCTACGAGCAGTACTTC

abundance: .
j_gene: TRBJ1-4
d_gene: .
v_gene: TRBV6-5
CDR3aa: CASSYDRGSGEKLFF
CDR3nt: TGTGCCAGCAGTTACGATCGGGGGAGCGGTGAAAAACTGTTTTTT

abundance: once
j_gene: TRBJ2-3
d_gene: .
v_gene: TRBV24-1
CDR3aa: CATSGLAVTDTQYF
CDR3nt: TGTGCCACCAGTGGGCTAGCAGTCACAGATACGCAGTATTTT

abundance: .
j_gene: TRBJ1-6
d_gene: .
v_gene: TRBV2
CDR3aa: CASIRSTASPLHF
CDR3nt: TGTGCCAGCATCCGGTCGACAGCTTCACCCCTCCACTTT

abundance: .
j_gene: TRBJ2-7
d_gene: TRBD2
v_gene: TRBV4-1
CDR3aa: CASSQGLAGEPYEQYF
CDR3nt: TGCGCCAGCAGCCAGGGGCTAGCGGGAGAACCCTACGAGCAGTACTTC

abundance: once
j_gene: TRBJ1-1
d_gene: TRBD1
v_gene: TRBV15
CDR3aa: CATSIHRGGTEAFF
CDR3nt: TGTGCCACCAGCATTCACAGGGGAGGCACTGAAGCTTTCTTT

abundance: few
j_gene: TRBJ1-3
d_gene: .
v_gene: TRBV19
CDR3aa: CASSRGDNSGNTIYF
CDR3nt: TGTGCCAGTAGTCGAGGGGACAACTCTGGAAACACCATATATTTT

abundance: .
j_gene: TRBJ1-5
d_gene: .
v_gene: TRBV28
CDR3aa: CASSFRGRGAQHF
CDR3nt: TGTGCCAGCAGTTTCAGAGGGAGGGGAGCCCAGCATTTT